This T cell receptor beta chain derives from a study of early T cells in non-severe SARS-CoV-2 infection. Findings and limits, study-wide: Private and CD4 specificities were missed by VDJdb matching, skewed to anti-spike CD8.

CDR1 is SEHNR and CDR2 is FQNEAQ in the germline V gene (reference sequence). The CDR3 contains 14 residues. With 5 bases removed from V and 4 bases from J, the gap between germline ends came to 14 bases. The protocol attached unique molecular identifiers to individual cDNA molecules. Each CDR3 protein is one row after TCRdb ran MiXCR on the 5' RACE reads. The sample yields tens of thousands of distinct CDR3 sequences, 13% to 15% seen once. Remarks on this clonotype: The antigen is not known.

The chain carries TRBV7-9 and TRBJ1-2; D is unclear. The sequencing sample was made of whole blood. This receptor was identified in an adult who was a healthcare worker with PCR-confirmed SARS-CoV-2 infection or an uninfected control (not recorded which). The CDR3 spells CASSTPDLAYGYTF. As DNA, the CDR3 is TGTGCCAGCAGCACCCCGGACCTGGCCTATGGCTACACCTTC.